This T cell receptor beta chain derives from a study of response to subunit inactivated influenza vaccine. Whole-study results and caveats: The authors suggested that every seasonal influenza vaccination recruits few new T cells.

Germline V lookup: CDR1 SQVTM, CDR2 ANQGSEA. The CDR3 sequence is 14 residues long. V was pared by 6 bases and J by 1 base, with 14 bases between. This clonotype was seen a few times. Its target is unknown. Using its own MiXCR run on the RT-PCR reads, TCRdb lists one record per CDR3 protein. This table holds over 400,000 distinct CDR3 sequences, approximately 13% found once. The V call is TRBV29-1, the J call TRBJ2-3; weak D call: TRBD1 (5 bases). The source of this sequence is a man in his forties or fifties who received an inactivated influenza vaccine. The sequencing here drew on PBMCs from blood, taken 45 days after vaccination. CDR3 DNA: TGCAGCGTCACGGACATCCCCCGCACAGATACGCAGTATTTT. Amino acids: CSVTDIPRTDTQYF.